This is a list of T cell receptor beta chains from one sample in a study of T-cell memory formation after mild COVID-19. MiXCR, applied by TCRdb to the 5' RACE reads, yields one record per CDR3 protein. The data contain some 340,000 distinct CDR3 sequences, around 13% of them singletons. The sample consisted of PBMCs or a T cell subset sorted from them (not recorded which). These receptors came from a man in his late teens or twenties who had mild COVID-19 (a few samples of this study predate the infection). Cell type and time point are not known. CDR3s include the opening cysteine and the closing phenylalanine or tryptophan. Fields, in order: clone size, J gene, D gene, V gene, CDR3 DNA, CDR3 protein. The D gene is left open where the match is weak. Expanded clones are given a class, and other clones once, few, many or no size at all.

.,TRBJ2-2,TRBD1,TRBV7-6,TGTGCCAGCAGCCTTCGACAGGGGACGGGCGGGGAGCTGTTTTTT,CASSLRQGTGGELFF
few,TRBJ2-5,.,TRBV4-3,TGCGCCAGCAGCCGGGCCCCTTCGGGGGAGACCCAGTACTTC,CASSRAPSGETQYF
many,TRBJ1-1,.,TRBV6-5,TGTGCCAGCAGTTACCGCGGGACCGCGGGCTCTGAAGCTTTCTTT,CASSYRGTAGSEAFF
.,TRBJ1-1,.,TRBV7-3,TGTGCCAGCAGCCGACAGGCTGGGACTGAAGCTTTCTTT,CASSRQAGTEAFF
few,TRBJ1-6,.,TRBV5-1,TGCGCCAGCAGCTTGGAAGCAGGGGCATCCCTCCACTTT,CASSLEAGASLHF
few,TRBJ2-5,.,TRBV21-1,TGTGCCAGCAGCAAATCGGGAAAGAACAGACAAGAGACCCAGTACTTC,CASSKSGKNRQETQYF
.,TRBJ2-1,TRBD1,TRBV6-6,TGTGCCGTCTCCGGGACAGGGGGTTACAATGAGCAGTTCTTC,CAVSGTGGYNEQFF
.,TRBJ2-3,TRBD2,TRBV9,TGTGCCAGCAGCGGCGGGGGGGGAGGCACAGATACGCAGTATTTT,CASSGGGGGTDTQYF
.,TRBJ1-1,.,TRBV30,TGTGCCTTACAGAGGGCGGGAAACACTGAAGCTTTCTTT,CALQRAGNTEAFF
.,TRBJ1-2,.,TRBV7-2,TGTGCCAGCAGCGACGGAGGACGCCAGACCTTC,CASSDGGRQTF
few,TRBJ2-7,.,TRBV10-3,TGTGCCATCAGCGGGACGGCTTCCTACGAGCAGTACTTC,CAISGTASYEQYF
few,TRBJ2-3,TRBD2,TRBV9,TGTGCCAGCAGCGTAGCCGGGACTAGCCCAGATACGCAGTATTTT,CASSVAGTSPDTQYF
few,TRBJ2-2,.,TRBV7-9,TGTGCCAGCAGCTTAGCGTCTACCACCGGGGAGCTGTTTTTT,CASSLASTTGELFF
.,TRBJ2-1,TRBD1,TRBV19,TGTGCCAGTATGGGACAGGGGATAAATGAGCAGTTCTTC,CASMGQGINEQFF
few,TRBJ2-7,TRBD2,TRBV6-5,TGTGCCAGCAGTTACTCGATTCTCGGAGCGGGGAGCGTCTACGAGCAGTACTTC,CASSYSILGAGSVYEQYF
few,TRBJ1-5,.,TRBV7-9,TGTGCCAGCAGCTTAATACAGGGAGAGCCCCAGCATTTT,CASSLIQGEPQHF
.,TRBJ1-1,.,TRBV7-2,TGTGCCAGCAGCTTAGCGATAAACGTTTGGGACACTGAAGCTTTCTTT,CASSLAINVWDTEAFF
few,TRBJ1-2,.,TRBV7-8,TGTGCCAGCAGCTTTTCGGAAAAAGGGAGGGGCTACACCTTC,CASSFSEKGRGYTF
many,TRBJ2-5,TRBD2,TRBV12-3/TRBV12-4,TGTGCCAGCAGAAAAACCCTGACTAGCGGGGGGACAAAAGAGACCCAGTACTTC,CASRKTLTSGGTKETQYF
few,TRBJ2-2,TRBD1,TRBV29-1,TGCAGCGTTGTGGGACAGGGCAGCACCGGGGAGCTGTTTTTT,CSVVGQGSTGELFF
.,TRBJ2-5,.,TRBV2,TGTGCCAGCAGTGAAGCCCGCGGGGGCTGGGAGACCCAGTACTTC,CASSEARGGWETQYF
many,TRBJ2-1,TRBD1,TRBV4-2,TGTGCCAGCAGCCACCCAACCTGGGACAGCCGATACAATGAGCAGTTCTTC,CASSHPTWDSRYNEQFF
.,TRBJ2-3,.,TRBV15,TGTGCCACCAGCAGTACAGGACGGTATAGCACAGATACGCAGTATTTT,CATSSTGRYSTDTQYF
few,TRBJ2-1,TRBD1,TRBV3-1,TGTGCCAGCAGCCTACAGGGGGATCGGAATGAGCAGTTCTTC,CASSLQGDRNEQFF
.,TRBJ2-5,.,TRBV27,TGTGCCAGCGGGATAAAGACCCAGTACTTC,CASGIKTQYF
many,TRBJ2-7,TRBD1,TRBV5-5,TGTGCCAGCAGCGCACAGGGGACCTACGAGCAGTACTTC,CASSAQGTYEQYF
.,TRBJ2-5,.,TRBV27,TGTGCCAGCAGTCCGCGCCCCCTTTCCCAAGAGACCCAGTACTTC,CASSPRPLSQETQYF
.,TRBJ2-3,TRBD2,TRBV9,TGTGCCAGCAGCGTAGACGGGGGGGCCGCAGATACGCAGTATTTT,CASSVDGGAADTQYF
few,TRBJ2-5,TRBD2,TRBV4-1,TGCGCCAGCAGCCAGACTAGCGGAAACCAAGAGACCCAGTACTTC,CASSQTSGNQETQYF
.,TRBJ1-2,TRBD1,TRBV15,TGTGCCACCAGCAGAGGAGGCTCGAACAGGGGGCTCTATGGCTACACCTTC,CATSRGGSNRGLYGYTF
few,TRBJ1-5,.,TRBV12-3/TRBV12-4,TGTGCCAGCAGTTTTGACAGCCTCAATCAGCCCCAGCATTTT,CASSFDSLNQPQHF
few,TRBJ1-1,.,TRBV18,TGTGCCAGCTCACCACGAGGTTTCGGGGATAACACTGAAGCTTTCTTT,CASSPRGFGDNTEAFF
.,TRBJ1-2,TRBD1,TRBV7-2,TGTGCCAGCAGCTTGGGGACAGCTCTAGCTAACTATGGCTACACCTTC,CASSLGTALANYGYTF
.,TRBJ1-5,TRBD1,TRBV24-1,TGTGCCACCAGTTCGACAGGGAACCAGCCCCAGCATTTT,CATSSTGNQPQHF
.,TRBJ2-2,TRBD2,TRBV7-2,TGTGCCAGCAGCCCGATCGGGAGGGCGGTAGCGGGGTGGACCGGGGAGCTGTTTTTT,CASSPIGRAVAGWTGELFF
.,TRBJ2-1,.,TRBV12-3/TRBV12-4,TGTGCCAGCTTTGCCAGGGCGAGCTCCTACAATGAGCAGTTCTTC,CASFARASSYNEQFF
few,TRBJ2-2,TRBD1,TRBV5-1,TGCGCCAGCAGCGAGACCGGGACAGCGAACACCGGGGAGCTGTTTTTT,CASSETGTANTGELFF
few,TRBJ1-1,TRBD1,TRBV5-1,TGCGCCAGCAGCTCCGACAGGGTTGAAGCTTTCTTT,CASSSDRVEAFF
.,TRBJ2-7,.,TRBV18,TGTGCCAGCTCACCTTCAGGGGCCCCCTACGAGCAGTACTTC,CASSPSGAPYEQYF
.,TRBJ1-4,.,TRBV7-2,TGTGCCAGCAGCTTTGGGACTGAAAAACTGTTTTTT,CASSFGTEKLFF
many,TRBJ2-3,.,TRBV5-1,TGCGCCAGCAGCTTGGCCGAAGTCCCGAGGGGCACAGATACGCAGTATTTT,CASSLAEVPRGTDTQYF
many,TRBJ1-1,TRBD1,TRBV2,TGTGCCAGCAGCCTGACAGGGATGAACACTGAAGCTTTCTTT,CASSLTGMNTEAFF
.,TRBJ2-1,.,TRBV6-2/TRBV6-3,TGTGCCAGCAGTTACTCGAGGGAGGGGGGACACTCCTACAATGAGCAGTTCTTC,CASSYSREGGHSYNEQFF
few,TRBJ2-3,TRBD1,TRBV6-5,TGTGCCACCACCTTAGGGGGCTACACAGATACGCAGTATTTT,CATTLGGYTDTQYF
.,TRBJ1-2,TRBD1,TRBV6-5,TGTGCCAGCAGTTACTCGGACAGGCCCCCCTATGGCTACACCTTC,CASSYSDRPPYGYTF